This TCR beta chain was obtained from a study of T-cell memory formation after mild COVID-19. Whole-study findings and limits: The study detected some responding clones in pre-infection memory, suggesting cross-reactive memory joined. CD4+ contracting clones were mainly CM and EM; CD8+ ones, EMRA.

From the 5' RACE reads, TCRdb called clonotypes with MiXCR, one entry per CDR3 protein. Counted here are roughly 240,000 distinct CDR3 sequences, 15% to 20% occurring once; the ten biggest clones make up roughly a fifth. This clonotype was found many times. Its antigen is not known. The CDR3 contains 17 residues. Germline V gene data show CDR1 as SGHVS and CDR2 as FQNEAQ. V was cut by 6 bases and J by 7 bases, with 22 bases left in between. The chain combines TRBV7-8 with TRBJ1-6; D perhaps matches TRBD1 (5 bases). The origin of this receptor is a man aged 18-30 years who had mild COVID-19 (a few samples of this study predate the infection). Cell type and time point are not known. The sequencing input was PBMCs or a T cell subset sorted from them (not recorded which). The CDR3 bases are TGTGCCAGCAGGCAAGGGGAGGGTGCGGTGGTAAATTCACCCCTCCACTTT. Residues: CASRQGEGAVVNSPLHF. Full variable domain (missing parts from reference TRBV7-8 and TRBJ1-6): GAGVSQSPRYKVAKRGQDVALRCDPISGHVSLFWYQQALGQGPEFLTYFQNEAQLDKSGLPSDRFFAERPEGSVSTLKIQRTQQEDSAVYLCASRQGEGAVVNSPLHFGNGTRLTVT.